This is a list of T cell receptor beta chains from one sample in a study of T-cell reconstitution after alpha-beta-depleted transplantation in children. TCRdb called the PCR reads again in MiXCR, with one record for every CDR3 protein. The sample shows about 440,000 distinct CDR3 sequences, roughly 43% of them seen only once. Specimen: PBMCs, collected before TCRalphabeta/CD19-depleted stem cell transplant. These receptors were obtained from a girl aged 2-10 years with aplastic anemia, due to receive a stem cell transplant. The CDR3 runs from the conserved cysteine through the conserved F or W. A D gene is named only where the DNA matches it firmly. Clone size is given for some rows only: seen once, a few or many times, or a class if the clone is expanded.

>TRBV3-1|NA|TRBJ1-3|NA
CASSQDLPGPVSGNTIYF
TGTGCCAGCAGCCAAGATCTCCCGGGGCCAGTCTCTGGAAACACCATATATTTT
>TRBV21-1|NA|TRBJ1-1|NA
CASSARDRQGRMNTEAFF
TGTGCCAGCAGCGCCCGGGACAGGCAAGGAAGGATGAACACTGAAGCTTTCTTT
>TRBV5-1|NA|TRBJ2-1|TRBD2
CASSPGLAPSREYNEQFF
TGCGCCAGCAGCCCCGGACTAGCCCCCAGCAGGGAGTACAATGAGCAGTTCTTC
>TRBV25-1|NA|TRBJ2-1|TRBD2
CASRLAGPFNEQFF
TGTGCCAGCCGACTAGCGGGCCCCTTCAATGAGCAGTTCTTC
>TRBV7-2|many|TRBJ1-2|NA
CASSLGSRIYGYTF
TGTGCCAGCAGCTTAGGTTCGCGTATCTATGGCTACACCTTC
>TRBV9|NA|TRBJ2-1|NA
CASSAGGSEYNEQFF
TGTGCCAGCAGCGCGGGGGGCTCCGAGTACAATGAGCAGTTCTTC
>TRBV7-9|NA|TRBJ2-2|TRBD2
CASSPLAGGDTGELFF
TGTGCCAGCAGCCCTCTAGCGGGAGGGGACACCGGGGAGCTGTTTTTT
>TRBV12-3/TRBV12-4|few|TRBJ1-4|NA
CASSFTFEKLFF
TGTGCCAGCAGTTTTACGTTTGAAAAACTGTTTTTT
>TRBV27|NA|TRBJ2-7|NA
CASGGPEPEQYF
TGTGCCAGTGGAGGTCCCGAACCCGAGCAGTACTTC
>TRBV12-5|many|TRBJ2-2|TRBD1
CASGLRQGPFGELFF
TGTGCTAGTGGTTTAAGACAGGGACCTTTTGGGGAGCTGTTTTTT
>TRBV7-3|few|TRBJ2-1|TRBD2
CASSHSGSYGDEQFF
TGTGCCAGCAGCCATAGCGGGAGCTACGGCGATGAGCAGTTCTTC
>TRBV9|many|TRBJ2-3|NA
CASSVGSLDTQYF
TGTGCCAGCAGCGTAGGTAGTTTGGATACGCAGTATTTT
>TRBV6-5|NA|TRBJ2-5|NA
CASTPNAGETQYF
TGTGCCAGCACCCCTAACGCGGGGGAGACCCAGTACTTC
>TRBV11-3|many|TRBJ2-3|NA
CASSLEGADTQYF
TGTGCCAGCAGCTTAGAGGGGGCAGATACGCAGTATTTT
>TRBV4-2|NA|TRBJ1-2|TRBD1
CASSQDDRTGRNYGYTF
TGTGCCAGCAGCCAAGATGATCGGACAGGGAGGAACTATGGCTACACCTTC
>TRBV4-3|few|TRBJ2-1|TRBD2
CASSPEFLAGVDNEQFF
TGCGCCAGCAGCCCCGAATTCTTAGCGGGAGTAGACAATGAGCAGTTCTTC
>TRBV5-8|NA|TRBJ2-2|NA
CASSPGLISGELFF
TGTGCCAGCAGCCCGGGACTGATCTCCGGGGAGCTGTTTTTT
>TRBV7-8|NA|TRBJ1-1|TRBD1
CASSLTGQGMGAFF
TGTGCCAGCAGCCTAACCGGACAGGGGATGGGTGCTTTCTTT
>TRBV5-5|few|TRBJ2-2|TRBD1
CASSSGTGYGGELFF
TGTGCCAGCAGTTCCGGGACAGGGTATGGCGGGGAGCTGTTTTTT
>TRBV28|once|TRBJ2-7|TRBD1
CASSLGGRGLEPYF
TGTGCCAGCAGCCTCGGGGGCAGGGGGCTAGAGCCGTACTTC
>TRBV7-9|few|TRBJ2-4|TRBD1
CASSSTGQGENIQYF
TGTGCCAGCAGCTCCACCGGACAGGGTGAAAACATTCAGTACTTC
>TRBV5-1|once|TRBJ2-1|NA
CASSLPGAGYNNEQFF
TGCGCCAGCAGCTTGCCTGGGGCAGGATACAACAATGAGCAGTTCTTC
>TRBV28|NA|TRBJ2-3|NA
CASSSIPSFSLRDTQYF
TGTGCCAGCAGTTCAATTCCTTCCTTCAGCCTTAGGGATACGCAGTATTTT
>TRBV27|NA|TRBJ2-7|NA
CASSPRVGAAYEQYF
TGTGCCAGCAGCCCCCGGGTTGGGGCTGCCTACGAGCAGTACTTC
>TRBV29-1|NA|TRBJ2-1|NA
CSVPQVGSAYEQFF
TGCAGCGTCCCCCAGGTTGGGAGTGCATATGAGCAGTTCTTC
>TRBV6-5|NA|TRBJ1-5|NA
CASGRNQPQHF
TGTGCCAGCGGGCGGAATCAGCCCCAGCATTTT
>TRBV10-1|NA|TRBJ2-5|NA
CASSDPKGGTQYF
TGCGCCAGCAGTGATCCCAAAGGCGGGACCCAGTACTTC
>TRBV14|many|TRBJ1-1|TRBD1
CASSRVTGGWNTEAFF
TGTGCCAGCAGCAGGGTAACAGGGGGCTGGAACACTGAAGCTTTCTTT
>TRBV24-1|many|TRBJ2-6|TRBD2
CATSDSWGGVSGANVLTF
TGTGCCACCAGTGATTCCTGGGGAGGGGTCTCTGGGGCCAACGTCCTGACTTTC
>TRBV29-1|many|TRBJ2-3|NA
CSVKGASTDTQYF
TGCAGCGTTAAAGGGGCAAGCACAGATACGCAGTATTTT
>TRBV29-1|NA|TRBJ1-2|NA
CSVEAGDRSGVYGYTF
TGCAGCGTTGAAGCGGGAGACAGATCGGGGGTATATGGCTACACCTTC
>TRBV13|NA|TRBJ2-1|NA
CASSPLGKGDGPFF
TGTGCCAGCAGCCCGCTGGGGAAGGGCGACGGTCCGTTCTTC
>TRBV20-1|few|TRBJ2-1|TRBD2
CSASRTSTLLEQFF
TGCAGTGCTTCCCGGACTAGTACGCTTCTTGAGCAGTTCTTC
>TRBV12-3/TRBV12-4|few|TRBJ1-1|NA
CASSGGTRPREAFF
TGTGCCAGCAGTGGGGGGACCCGACCTAGGGAAGCTTTCTTT
>TRBV5-6|NA|TRBJ2-7|TRBD2
CASSHFTGGGLAAHEQYF
TGTGCCAGCAGCCATTTTACAGGGGGAGGACTAGCGGCGCACGAGCAGTACTTC
>TRBV7-9|many|TRBJ1-2|NA
CASSDGGEGYTF
TGTGCCAGCAGCGACGGGGGGGAAGGCTACACCTTC
>TRBV5-1|NA|TRBJ2-1|NA
CASQTGASGYNEQFF
TGCGCCAGCCAGACAGGGGCTAGCGGGTACAATGAGCAGTTCTTC
>TRBV5-1|many|TRBJ2-2|TRBD2
CASSFGTSGRRTGELFF
TGCGCCAGCAGCTTTGGTACTAGCGGGAGGCGCACCGGGGAGCTGTTTTTT
>TRBV18|many|TRBJ1-2|NA
CASSPQEGYGYTF
TGTGCCAGCTCACCACAAGAAGGCTATGGCTACACCTTC
>TRBV4-2|NA|TRBJ2-7|NA
CASSKEAGPRDEQYF
TGTGCCAGCAGCAAAGAGGCAGGACCCCGGGACGAGCAGTACTTC
>TRBV5-1|NA|TRBJ2-2|TRBD2
CASSPIPSGNTGELFF
TGCGCCAGCAGCCCGATACCTAGCGGGAACACCGGGGAGCTGTTTTTT
>TRBV5-1|NA|TRBJ2-7|NA
CASSIPGTAYEQYF
TGCGCCAGCAGCATCCCCGGGACGGCCTACGAGCAGTACTTC
>TRBV6-5|NA|TRBJ2-7|NA
CASSYSMGGEQYF
TGTGCCAGCAGTTACTCGATGGGTGGCGAGCAGTACTTC
>TRBV20-1|NA|TRBJ1-4|NA
CSARAGAGEKLFF
TGCAGTGCTAGAGCGGGGGCCGGGGAAAAACTGTTTTTT
>TRBV9|few|TRBJ1-2|NA
CASSVSTALDYGYTF
TGTGCCAGCAGCGTCTCAACCGCCCTCGACTATGGCTACACCTTC
>TRBV10-3|NA|TRBJ2-5|NA
CAISAGQTVETQYF
TGTGCCATCAGCGCCGGACAGACCGTGGAGACCCAGTACTTC
>TRBV7-7|few|TRBJ2-7|NA
CASSPDRNAYEQYF
TGTGCTAGCAGCCCAGACAGAAATGCCTACGAGCAGTACTTC
>TRBV9|many|TRBJ2-5|NA
CASSASGQETQYF
TGTGCCAGCAGCGCCTCGGGACAAGAGACCCAGTACTTC
>TRBV5-1|many|TRBJ1-4|NA
CASSLNQGEKLFF
TGCGCCAGCAGCTTGAACCAGGGTGAAAAACTGTTTTTT
>TRBV7-9|few|TRBJ1-4|NA
CASSPSVPANEKLFF
TGTGCCAGCAGCCCTTCAGTACCAGCTAATGAAAAACTGTTTTTT